The 32 T cell receptor beta chains below all came from one sample that was sequenced in a study of control samples from healthy donors and cancer patients. Some clones are missing from TCRdb's copy, which holds only in-frame ones; the method was immunoSEQ multiplex PCR. The profile shows roughly 88,000 clones, approximately 93% of them singletons. Sequencing input: blood. The receptors shown here come from a man aged 18 to 35 in good health.

The sample holds one count of this clone. The rearrangement joins TRBV30 to TRBJ1-2; no clear D gene. Germline lookup yields CDR1 GTSNPN and CDR2 SVGIG (reference sequence). The length of the CDR3 is 15 residues. With 0 bases removed from V and 4 bases from J, the gap between germline ends came to 15 bases. The CDR3, as DNA: TGTGCCTGGAGTGTAGGCGCAGGTTCGCTCTATGGCTACACCTTC. Its protein product is CAWSVGAGSLYGYTF.

The rearrangement links TRBV6-6 to TRBJ1-4; 10 bases are shared with TRBD1. The CDR3 extends over 15 amino acids. From germline, CDR1 is MNHNY and CDR2 SVGAGI (reference sequence). Trimming took 5 bases from V and 4 from J; bases not matched to a gene: 4. The CDR3 nucleotides are TGTGCCAGCAGTAAGGGACAGGGGTATAATGAAAAACTGTTTTTT. This sequence encodes CASSKGQGYNEKLFF.

V usage is TRBV7-9 and J usage is TRBJ1-2; TRBD1 is a possible D gene (6 bases). The CDR3 length is 17 residues. Trimming left V 5 bases short and J 6 bases short, with 25 bases between. Germline V gives CDR1 SEHNR, CDR2 FQNEAQ (reference sequence). The CDR3 DNA sequence: TGTGCCAGCAGCGAACGGAGGGGAAGGGGGACGGTTGATGGCTACACCTTC. As protein: CASSERRGRGTVDGYTF. The full variable domain, in which reference TRBV7-9 and TRBJ1-2 provide the parts outside the CDR3, is DTGVSQNPRHKITKRGQNVTFRCDPISEHNRLYWYRQTLGQGPEFLTYFQNEAQLEKSRLLSDRFSAERPKGSFSTLEIQRTEQGDSAMYLCASSERRGRGTVDGYTFGSGTRLTVV.

J is TRBJ2-1 and V is TRBV11-2; D is unclear. The length of the CDR3 is 11 residues. Trimming left V 5 bases short and J 7 bases short, with 6 bases between. CDR1 SGHAT and CDR2 FQNNGV come from the germline V gene. CDR3 sequence: CASSLENEQFF. CDR3 bases: TGTGCCAGCAGCCTCGAGAATGAGCAGTTCTTC.

This chain connects TRBV19 to TRBJ1-5; D unresolved. Germline V lookup: CDR1 LNHDA, CDR2 SQIVND (reference sequence). The V end was cut by 3 bases, the J end by 0 bases, with 18 bases between. CDR3 size: 18 residues. The DNA of the CDR3 is TGTGCCAGTAGTATTCGTCGCGGGAGGAGCGATAGCAATCAGCCCCAGCATTTT. It codes for CASSIRRGRSDSNQPQHF.

The chain combines TRBV19 with TRBJ1-3; D is unclear. This CDR3 has 15 residues. Germline assignment: CDR1 LNHDA and CDR2 SQIVND (reference sequence). The V and J ends lost 9 bases and 0 bases respectively, with 15 bases between them. CDR3 in DNA: TGTGCCAGCTCGCAATTAGGCCACTCTGGAAACACCATATATTTT. Translating gives CASSQLGHSGNTIYF.

The chain carries TRBV2 and TRBJ1-5; the D gene is possibly TRBD1 (5 bases). The ends were cut back, 2 bases at V and 0 bases at J, with 8 bases in the middle. The CDR3 covers 15 residues. The germline gives CDR1 SNHLY, CDR2 FYNNEI. The CDR3 sequence is CASSEPGFSNQPQHF. The CDR3 DNA follows: TGTGCCAGCAGTGAACCAGGGTTTAGCAATCAGCCCCAGCATTTT. Drawing the rest from reference TRBV2 and TRBJ1-5, the complete variable domain is EPEVTQTPSHQVTQMGQEVILRCVPISNHLYFYWYRQILGQKVEFLVSFYNNEISEKSEIFDDQFSVERPDGSNFTLKIRSTKLEDSAMYFCASSEPGFSNQPQHFGDGTRLSIL.

The chain links TRBV30 to TRBJ1-5; perhaps TRBD1 as D (5 bases). The germline CDR1 and CDR2 sequences are GTSNPN and SVGIG (reference sequence). This CDR3 spans 15 amino acids. V was clipped by 0 bases and J by 5 bases, with 14 bases between them. The CDR3 coding sequence is TGTGCCTGGAGTGTTAAATTGGGGGGAGATCAGCCCCAGCATTTT. Translation: CAWSVKLGGDQPQHF.

This chain joins TRBV13 and TRBJ1-1; perhaps TRBD1 as D (6 bases). The CDR3 totals 13 residues. The germline V gene encodes CDR1 PRHDT and CDR2 FYEKMQ (reference sequence). Trimming cost V 2 bases and J 6 bases, with 10 bases left between them. The CDR3 loop reads CASSLRGAAEAFF. The CDR3 DNA is TGTGCCAGCAGCTTACGGGGGGCGGCTGAAGCTTTCTTT.

V usage is TRBV29-1 and J usage is TRBJ1-2; D may be TRBD1 (6 bases). The V and J ends lost 3 bases and 6 bases respectively, with 11 bases between them. The CDR3 is 12 residues long. Germline CDR1 and CDR2: SQVTM and ANQGSEA. CDR3 loop: CSVERGFDGYTF. The CDR3 DNA reads TGCAGCGTTGAGAGGGGGTTCGATGGCTACACCTTC.

V is TRBV5-1 and J is TRBJ1-1, with 8 bases aligning to TRBD1. This CDR3 region has 19 residues. After removal of 3 bases from V and 0 bases from J, the junction contained 16 bases not matched to a gene. Germline V CDR1 and CDR2: SGHRS, YFSETQ. CDR3 amino acids: CASSSIRQGAPHLNTEAFF. In nucleotides, the CDR3 is TGCGCCAGCAGCTCGATCCGTCAGGGGGCACCACACCTGAACACTGAAGCTTTCTTT.

This clone came up a few times. The chain couples TRBV5-1 to TRBJ1-2; possible D gene TRBD1, 5 bases. CDR3 length: 15 residues. From germline, CDR1 is SGHRS and CDR2 YFSETQ. V lost 1 base and J 0 bases, leaving 10 bases between the germline ends. The chain's CDR3 is CASSLFGGTNYGYTF. The CDR3 bases are TGCGCCAGCAGCTTGTTTGGGGGAACTAACTATGGCTACACCTTC.

This chain uses TRBV27 with TRBJ1-6, with D hard to call. The germline V and J ends were trimmed by 10 bases and 2 bases, with 12 bases remaining between them. The germline V gene encodes CDR1 MNHEY and CDR2 SMNVEV (reference sequence). The CDR3 has 14 residues. The CDR3 DNA reads as TGTGCCACCCGAATCGTAACCTATAATTCACCCCTCCACTTT. Its protein product is CATRIVTYNSPLHF.

This clone was seen a single time. The gene calls are TRBV9 and TRBJ2-1; no firm D call. The CDR3 is 14 residues long. V was cut by 0 bases and J by 1 base, with 5 bases left in between. CDR1 and CDR2 (germline): SGDLS, YYNGEE. The CDR3 here is CASSVGESYNEQFF. The CDR3 coding sequence is TGTGCCAGCAGCGTAGGGGAATCCTACAATGAGCAGTTCTTC.

CDR3 residues: CATSGRGGEETQYF. CDR3 DNA: TGTGCCACCAGCGGAAGGGGAGGGGAAGAGACCCAGTACTTC. The genes are TRBV15 and TRBJ2-5; 7 nucleotides align to TRBD2. CDR3 length equals 14 residues. From germline, CDR1 is LNHNV and CDR2 YYDKDF (reference sequence). J gave up 3 bases and V 5 bases, and 6 bases lay outside the gene matches.

This clone showed up just once. V is TRBV2 and J is TRBJ2-7; TRBD1 agrees at 7 bases. This CDR3 comprises 13 residues. CDR1 is SNHLY, CDR2 FYNNEI, per germline. V shed 10 bases and J 0 bases; nucleotides not matched to a gene: 6. The CDR3 sequence is CATSGTVSYEQYF. The DNA of the CDR3 is TGTGCCACCTCCGGGACAGTCTCCTACGAGCAGTACTTC.

This clone was recorded only once. The rearrangement links TRBV9 to TRBJ2-1; tentatively, D is TRBD2 (5 bases). Trimming shortened V by 1 base and J by 5 bases, and 16 bases separated the two germline ends. The CDR3 totals 16 residues. Germline values: CDR1 SGDLS, CDR2 YYNGEE. The CDR3 loop is CASSVSKARGNNEQFF. The CDR3 region has the DNA TGTGCCAGCAGCGTATCGAAAGCAAGAGGGAACAATGAGCAGTTCTTC.

The J gene is TRBJ1-1, the V gene TRBV10-1, with 8 bases lining up with TRBD1. Germline values: CDR1 WNHNN, CDR2 SYGVQD (reference sequence). The CDR3 is 14 residues long. The J segment lost 1 base and the V segment lost 4 bases, leaving 2 bases of the junction unmatched. CDR3 residues: CASSAGTGNTEAFF. The CDR3 DNA sequence: TGCGCCAGCAGTGCCGGGACAGGGAACACTGAAGCTTTCTTT.

The chain carries TRBV7-2 and TRBJ2-5; 8 bases agree with TRBD2. This CDR3 is 15 amino acids long. The V and J ends lost 1 base and 5 bases, in that order; junction bases with no gene match: 6. The germline V gene encodes CDR1 SGHTA and CDR2 FQGNSA. CDR3 nucleotides: TGTGCCAGCAGCTTAGTGGGACTAGGGTTGGAGACCCAGTACTTC. Translated, it gives CASSLVGLGLETQYF.

The rearrangement links TRBV10-3 to TRBJ1-2, with TRBD1 identical over 11 bases. Trimming at V came to 4 bases and at J to 4 bases, leaving 8 bases not matched to a gene. The CDR3 is 16 residues long. Germline CDR1 is ENHRY and CDR2 is SYGVKD. The CDR3 here is CAISVSDRGHIYGYTF. CDR3 nucleotide sequence: TGTGCCATCAGTGTATCGGACAGGGGGCATATCTATGGCTACACCTTC.

The rearrangement links TRBV2 to TRBJ1-1; D ambiguous. This CDR3 contains 14 residues. V lost 9 bases to trimming and J lost 4 bases, with 18 bases between them. Germline V CDR1 and CDR2: SNHLY, FYNNEI. In DNA, the CDR3 is TGTGCCAGTAACGGGCCCCGGCGGTTCACTGAAGCTTTCTTT. It translates to CASNGPRRFTEAFF.

The J gene is TRBJ1-5, the V gene TRBV7-9; D is unresolved. The CDR3 has 15 amino acids. CDR1 and CDR2 (germline): SEHNR, FQNEAQ (reference sequence). V was trimmed by 5 bases and J by 0 bases, leaving 11 bases between them. The CDR3: CASSPTHLSNQPQHF. In DNA form, the CDR3 reads TGTGCCAGCAGCCCAACACACCTTAGCAATCAGCCCCAGCATTTT.

This chain connects TRBV5-6 to TRBJ1-5, with D tentatively TRBD1 (6 bases). The CDR3 is 14 amino acids. The germline CDR1 and CDR2 sequences are SGHDT and YYEEEE. V shed 2 bases and J shed 4 bases, with 10 bases lying between them. The CDR3 protein is CASSFGTGNQPQHF. The CDR3 DNA sequence: TGTGCCAGCAGCTTCGGCACAGGGAATCAGCCCCAGCATTTT.

This chain joins TRBV19 and TRBJ1-1; maybe TRBD1 (6 bases). CDR1 is LNHDA and CDR2 is SQIVND in the germline V gene (reference sequence). This CDR3 has 11 residues. V gave up 10 bases and J gave up 6 bases, with 12 bases separating them. The CDR3 DNA reads TGTGCCACAAACCAGGGGCCTGAAGCTTTCTTT. The encoded protein is CATNQGPEAFF.

The V call is TRBV2, the J call TRBJ1-2; D uncertain. The CDR3 has 16 residues. In germline, CDR1 is SNHLY, CDR2 FYNNEI. Trimming took off 2 bases at V and 1 base at J, with 14 bases between the two ends. In DNA form, the CDR3 reads TGTGCCAGCAGTGAAATTCAGTGGGATCTTAACTATGGCTACACCTTC. It specifies CASSEIQWDLNYGYTF.

This sequence joins TRBV19 and TRBJ1-4, with D uncertain. Germline V gives CDR1 LNHDA, CDR2 SQIVND (reference sequence). There are 14 residues in the CDR3. Trimming pared 3 bases from V and 3 bases from J, leaving 8 bases between. CDR3 in DNA: TGTGCCAGTAGTATGACGGTATCTAATGAAAAACTGTTTTTT. It encodes CASSMTVSNEKLFF.

About this clone: Compared with germline, one end of the junction differs, possibly owing to a read error. This sequence joins TRBV6-1 and TRBJ1-2; 8 bases align to TRBD1. The CDR3 is 14 amino acids. Germline V gene lookup returns CDR1 MNHNS and CDR2 SASEGT. CDR3 sequence (DNA): TGTGCCAGCAGTGTAGCAGGGGGCCCAAACGAAATCGCCTTC. Residues: CASSVAGGPNEIAF.

V gene TRBV5-4 combines with J gene TRBJ1-1; D is uncertain. Germline CDR1 reads SGHNT; CDR2 reads YYREEE (reference sequence). Trimming cost V 0 bases and J 4 bases, with 4 bases left between them. The CDR3 length is 12 residues. The CDR3 nucleotides are TGTGCCAGCAGCTTGGGAACCACTGAAGCTTTCTTT. Its translation: CASSLGTTEAFF.

The chain joins TRBV4-2 to TRBJ1-1; the D is unclear. This CDR3 comprises 15 residues. The V end was cut by 0 bases, the J end by 5 bases, with 13 bases between. Germline V CDR1 and CDR2: LGHNA, YNFKEQ. CDR3 region: CASSQDTRSRTEAFF. As DNA, the CDR3 is TGTGCCAGCAGCCAAGACACACGGTCTAGGACTGAAGCTTTCTTT.

The gene calls are TRBV30 and TRBJ1-4, with D unresolved. Germline V gene sequence: CDR1 GTSNPN, CDR2 SVGIG (reference sequence). The CDR3 is made up of 13 amino acids. Trimming stripped 8 bases from V and 7 bases from J, with 17 bases between. CDR3 in DNA: TGTGCCCGACGTTCGGGAGAGAGTGAAAAACTGTTTTTT. It specifies CARRSGESEKLFF.

DNA for the CDR3: TGTGCCAGCAGCGCACAGCAGAACCTTACCATGAACACTGAAGCTTTCTTT. Translating it yields CASSAQQNLTMNTEAFF. The chain links TRBV9 to TRBJ1-1; D not certain. This CDR3 has 17 amino acids. Trimming took 3 bases from V and 0 from J, leaving 18 bases between them. Germline V CDR1 and CDR2: SGDLS, YYNGEE.

The rearrangement uses TRBV4-3 and TRBJ2-1; 8 nucleotides align to TRBD2. Germline CDR1 reads LGHNA; CDR2 reads YSLEER. The CDR3 has 17 amino acids. Trimming removed 2 bases from V and 8 bases from J; junction bases left unmatched: 14. Written as DNA, the CDR3 is TGCGCCAGCAGCCAAACCCCTTCAATAGACGGGAGGGATGAGCAGTTCTTC. As protein: CASSQTPSIDGRDEQFF.